This entry lists 13 T cell receptor beta chains sequenced from one sample in a study of T cell responses to AZD1222 COVID-19 vaccine. The assay was immunoSEQ multiplex PCR, and TCRdb's table has in-frame clones only and misses some. The sample consists of 110,000 to 150,000 clones, around 92% of them appearing once. Source: peripheral blood, taken on day 0 of AZD1222 vaccination. These receptors were taken from an adult in good health.

This rearrangement joins TRBV7-3 to TRBJ1-2; 7 positions match TRBD1. CDR1 is SGHTA, CDR2 FQGTGA, per germline. The CDR3 contains 14 residues. The V segment lost 5 bases and the J segment 4 bases; nucleotides outside the gene matches: 7. DNA of the CDR3: TGTGCCAGCAGCCCGCAGGGGGGCGTCTATGGCTACACCTTC. Its translation: CASSPQGGVYGYTF.

The chain recombines TRBV10-1 with TRBJ2-7, with no clear D. This CDR3 is 14 amino acids long. Trimming removed 0 bases from V and 3 bases from J, with 9 bases in between. Germline-derived CDR1 and CDR2 are WNHNN and SYGVQD (reference sequence). The CDR3 region has the DNA TGCGCCAGCAGTGAGTCGGCGAATAACTACGAGCAGTACTTC. It is translated as CASSESANNYEQYF.

This chain's CDR3 is CASSNQGIGAGHIQYF. For the CDR3, the DNA is TGTGCCAGCAGTAATCAGGGTATCGGGGCAGGGCACATTCAGTACTTC. This chain uses TRBV28 with TRBJ2-4; D is perhaps TRBD1 or TRBD2 (5 bases each). With 5 bases removed from V and 8 bases from J, the gap between germline ends came to 22 bases. CDR3 length: 16 residues. The germline gives CDR1 MDHEN, CDR2 SYDVKM. The whole variable domain, filled in from reference TRBV28 and TRBJ2-4, reads DVKVTQSSRYLVKRTGEKVFLECVQDMDHENMFWYRQDPGLGLRLIYFSYDVKMKEKGDIPEGYSVSREKKERFSLILESASTNQTSMYLCASSNQGIGAGHIQYFGAGTRLSVL.

The chain uses TRBV5-8 and TRBJ2-7; D call uncertain. Trimming left V 0 bases short and J 4 bases short, with 8 bases between. Germline V gene lookup returns CDR1 SGHTS and CDR2 YDEGEE. CDR3 length equals 13 residues. The CDR3 reads CASSLDWKYEQYF. As DNA, the CDR3 is TGTGCCAGCAGCTTGGATTGGAAATACGAGCAGTACTTC.

There are a few counts of this clone. The rearrangement links TRBV9 to TRBJ2-7; 7 nucleotides line up with TRBD2. The CDR3 has 16 residues. Per the germline V gene, CDR1 is SGDLS and CDR2 is YYNGEE. The ends lost 5 bases at V and 0 bases at J; junction bases unmatched: 11. The CDR3 loop is CASSSGASGISYEQYF. In DNA, the CDR3 is TGTGCCAGCAGTTCCGGGGCTAGCGGTATCTCCTACGAGCAGTACTTC.

The gene calls are TRBV29-1 and TRBJ2-7; the match to TRBD1 covers 11 bases. After removal of 3 bases from V and 1 base from J, the junction contained 5 bases not matched to a gene. The CDR3 is 15 amino acids. Germline values: CDR1 SQVTM, CDR2 ANQGSEA. The CDR3 is CSVERGTGGSYEQYF. The CDR3 bases are TGCAGCGTTGAGCGGGGGACAGGGGGTTCCTACGAGCAGTACTTC.

V usage is TRBV2 and J usage is TRBJ1-5, with 7 bases that match TRBD1. The ends lost 4 bases at V and 3 bases at J; junction bases unmatched: 12. This CDR3 has 17 amino acids. Germline V CDR1 and CDR2: SNHLY, FYNNEI. The CDR3 spells CASSAIFGTEINQPQHF. The CDR3, as DNA: TGTGCCAGCAGTGCTATATTCGGGACAGAAATCAATCAGCCCCAGCATTTT.

V usage is TRBV12-3 or TRBV12-4 and J usage is TRBJ2-1; no reliable D call. The length of the CDR3 is 12 residues. Trimming stripped 6 bases from V and 9 bases from J, with 12 bases between. Here the CDR3 reads CASSRSLVEQFF. DNA for the CDR3: TGTGCCAGCAGCCGGTCATTGGTTGAGCAGTTCTTC.

The count of this clone is one. The V gene is TRBV27, the J gene TRBJ2-3; D uncertain. From germline, CDR1 is MNHEY and CDR2 SMNVEV (reference sequence). The CDR3 contains 15 residues. The germline V and J ends were trimmed by 4 bases and 0 bases, with 11 bases remaining between them. The CDR3 DNA reads TGTGCCAGCAGTTCTTTCATCTCAAGCACAGATACGCAGTATTTT. This encodes CASSSFISSTDTQYF.

In its sample, this clone was seen a few times. The chain links TRBV7-9 to TRBJ1-6, with D uncertain. Germline CDR1 is SEHNR and CDR2 is FQNEAQ (reference sequence). The V end was cut by 5 bases, the J end by 7 bases, with 3 bases between. The CDR3 is 11 residues long. The CDR3 sequence is CASSDNSPLHF. For the CDR3, the DNA is TGTGCCAGCAGCGACAATTCACCCCTCCACTTT.

The chain is built from TRBV28 and TRBJ1-5; D gene uncertain. Trimming took off 4 bases at V and 5 bases at J, with 18 bases between the two ends. From germline, CDR1 is MDHEN and CDR2 SYDVKM. The CDR3 is 16 amino acids. The DNA for the CDR3 is TGTGCCAGCAGTTCATTGGGGTTAGGGCGACATCAGCCCCAGCATTTT. Its protein product is CASSSLGLGRHQPQHF.

The DNA of the CDR3 is TGCGCCAGCAGCTCCAAAGGGACGGACCTCTACAATGAGCAGTTCTTC. Amino acid sequence: CASSSKGTDLYNEQFF. The chain employs TRBV5-1 and TRBJ2-1; D assignment may be TRBD1 or TRBD2 (5 bases each). CDR3 size: 16 residues. V lost 3 bases and J lost 3, with 16 bases in between. Per germline, CDR1 SGHRS and CDR2 YFSETQ.

The CDR3 DNA follows: TGCGCCAGCAGCCTCATACAGGGAGGTTCACCCCTCCACTTT. Residues: CASSLIQGGSPLHF. V usage is TRBV4-1 and J usage is TRBJ1-6; D is perhaps TRBD1 (6 bases). Trimming cost V 4 bases and J 9 bases, with 13 bases left between them. CDR1 MGHRA and CDR2 YSYEKL come from the germline V gene. This CDR3 comprises 14 residues.